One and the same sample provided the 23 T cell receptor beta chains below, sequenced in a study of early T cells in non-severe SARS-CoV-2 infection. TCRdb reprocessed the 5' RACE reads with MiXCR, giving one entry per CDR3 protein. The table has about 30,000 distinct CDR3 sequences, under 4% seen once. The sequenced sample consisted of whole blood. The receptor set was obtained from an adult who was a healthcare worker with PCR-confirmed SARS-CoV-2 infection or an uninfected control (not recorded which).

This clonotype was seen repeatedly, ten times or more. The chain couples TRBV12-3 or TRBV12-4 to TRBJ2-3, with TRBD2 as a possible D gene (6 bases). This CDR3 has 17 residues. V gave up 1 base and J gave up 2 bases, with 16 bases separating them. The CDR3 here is CASSLGGGFGATDTQYF. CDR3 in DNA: TGTGCCAGCAGTTTAGGTGGAGGGTTTGGGGCCACAGATACGCAGTATTTT.

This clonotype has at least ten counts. The CDR3 region is CASSLSSINEKLFF. The CDR3, as DNA: TGTGCCAGCAGCTTATCCAGTATTAATGAAAAACTGTTTTTT. V is TRBV7-9 and J is TRBJ1-4; no definite D call. From germline, CDR1 is SEHNR and CDR2 FQNEAQ (reference sequence). This CDR3 comprises 14 residues. Trimming cost V 2 bases and J 4 bases, with 8 bases left between them.

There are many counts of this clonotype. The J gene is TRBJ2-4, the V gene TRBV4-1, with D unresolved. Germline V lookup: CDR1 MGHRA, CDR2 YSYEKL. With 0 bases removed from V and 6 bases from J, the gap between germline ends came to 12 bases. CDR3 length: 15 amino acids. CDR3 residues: CASSQEGGRRNIQYF. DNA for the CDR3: TGCGCCAGCAGCCAAGAGGGTGGTCGTAGAAACATTCAGTACTTC.

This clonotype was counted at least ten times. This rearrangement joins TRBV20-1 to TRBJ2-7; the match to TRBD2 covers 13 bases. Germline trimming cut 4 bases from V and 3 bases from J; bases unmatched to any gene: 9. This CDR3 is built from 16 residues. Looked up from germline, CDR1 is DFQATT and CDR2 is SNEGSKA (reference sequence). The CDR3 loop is CSATRLAGGGSYEQYF. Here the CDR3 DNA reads TGCAGTGCTACCCGACTAGCGGGGGGAGGTAGCTACGAGCAGTACTTC.

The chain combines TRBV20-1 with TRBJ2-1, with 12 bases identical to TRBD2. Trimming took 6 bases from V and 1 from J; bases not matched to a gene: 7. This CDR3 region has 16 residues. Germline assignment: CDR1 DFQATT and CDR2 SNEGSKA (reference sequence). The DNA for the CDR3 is TGCAGTGCCATGACTAGCGGGAGTAGTTCCTACAATGAGCAGTTCTTC. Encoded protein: CSAMTSGSSSYNEQFF.

CDR3 sequence: CSADPLWGSYEQYF. CDR3 bases: TGCAGTGCCGACCCCCTGTGGGGATCCTACGAGCAGTACTTC. This chain links TRBV20-1 with TRBJ2-7; no reliable D call. CDR3 length: 14 residues. Trimming removed 6 bases at V and 1 base at J, with 16 bases between. Germline V gene sequence: CDR1 DFQATT, CDR2 SNEGSKA (reference sequence).

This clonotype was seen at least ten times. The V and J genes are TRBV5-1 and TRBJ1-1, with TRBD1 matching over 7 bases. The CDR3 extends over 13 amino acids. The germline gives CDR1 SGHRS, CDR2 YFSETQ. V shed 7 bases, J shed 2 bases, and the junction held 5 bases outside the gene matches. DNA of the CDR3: TGCGCCAGCGCCTACAGGGGAAACACTGAAGCTTTCTTT. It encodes CASAYRGNTEAFF.

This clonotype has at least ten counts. CDR3 sequence: CASSLKGMNTEAFF. The CDR3 DNA is TGTGCCAGCAGCTTAAAGGGAATGAACACTGAAGCTTTCTTT. The gene calls are TRBV7-6 and TRBJ1-1; D unclear. V was clipped by 2 bases and J by 0 bases, with 7 bases between them. Germline V gives CDR1 SGHVS, CDR2 FNYEAQ. CDR3 length equals 14 residues.

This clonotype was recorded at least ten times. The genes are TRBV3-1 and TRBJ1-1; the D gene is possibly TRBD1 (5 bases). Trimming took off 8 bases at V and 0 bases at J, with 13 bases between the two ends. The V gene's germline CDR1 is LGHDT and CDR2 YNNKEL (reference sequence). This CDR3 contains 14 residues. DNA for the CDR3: TGTGCCAGCCTCCAGCGGGGGATGAACACTGAAGCTTTCTTT. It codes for CASLQRGMNTEAFF.

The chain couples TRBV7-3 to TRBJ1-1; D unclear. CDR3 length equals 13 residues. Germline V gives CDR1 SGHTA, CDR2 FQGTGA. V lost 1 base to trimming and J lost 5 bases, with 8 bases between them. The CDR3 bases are TGTGCCAGCAGCTTAAATCCGGGGACTGAAGCTTTCTTT. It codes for CASSLNPGTEAFF.

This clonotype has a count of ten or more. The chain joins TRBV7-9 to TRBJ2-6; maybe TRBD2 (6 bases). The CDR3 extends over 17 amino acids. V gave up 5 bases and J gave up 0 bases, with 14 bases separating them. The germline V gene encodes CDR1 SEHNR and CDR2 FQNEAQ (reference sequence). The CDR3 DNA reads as TGTGCCAGCAGCCCCGGGACTTCCGCCTCTGGGGCCAACGTCCTGACTTTC. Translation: CASSPGTSASGANVLTF.

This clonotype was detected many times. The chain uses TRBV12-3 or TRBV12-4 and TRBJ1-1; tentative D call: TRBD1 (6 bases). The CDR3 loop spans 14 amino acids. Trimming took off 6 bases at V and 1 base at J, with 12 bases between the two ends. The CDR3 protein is CASRSSGANTEAFF. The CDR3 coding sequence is TGTGCCAGCAGGAGTTCGGGGGCGAACACTGAAGCTTTCTTT.

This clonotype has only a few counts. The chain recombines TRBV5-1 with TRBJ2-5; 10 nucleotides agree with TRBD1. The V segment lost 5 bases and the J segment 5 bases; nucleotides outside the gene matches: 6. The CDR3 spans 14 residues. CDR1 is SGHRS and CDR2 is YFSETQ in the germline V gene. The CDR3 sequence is CASRVTGGAETQYF. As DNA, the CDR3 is TGCGCCAGCAGAGTGACAGGGGGCGCGGAGACCCAGTACTTC.

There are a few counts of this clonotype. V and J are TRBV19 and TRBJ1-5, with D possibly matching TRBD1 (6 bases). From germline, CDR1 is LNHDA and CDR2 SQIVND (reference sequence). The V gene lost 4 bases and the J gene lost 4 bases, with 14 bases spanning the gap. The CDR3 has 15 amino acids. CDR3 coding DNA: TGTGCCAGTAGTACCACAGGGATTGGGAATCAGCCCCAGCATTTT. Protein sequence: CASSTTGIGNQPQHF. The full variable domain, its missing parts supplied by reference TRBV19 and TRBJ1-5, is DGGITQSPKYLFRKEGQNVTLSCEQNLNHDAMYWYRQDPGQGLRLIYYSQIVNDFQKGDIAEGYSVSREKKESFPLTVTSAQKNPTAFYLCASSTTGIGNQPQHFGDGTRLSIL.

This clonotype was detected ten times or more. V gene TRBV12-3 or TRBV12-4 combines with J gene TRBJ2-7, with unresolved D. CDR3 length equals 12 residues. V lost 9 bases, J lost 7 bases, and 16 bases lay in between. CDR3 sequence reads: CASQQRFSEQYF. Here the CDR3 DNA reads TGTGCCAGTCAGCAGAGATTCTCGGAGCAGTACTTC.

The CDR3: CASSLEVRGPPSPNEQFF. CDR3 nucleotides: TGTGCCAGCAGCTTAGAAGTGAGGGGGCCCCCTTCCCCCAATGAGCAGTTCTTC. The chain has TRBV7-2 and TRBJ2-1; 7 bases line up with TRBD1. The CDR3 has 18 amino acids. CDR1 is SGHTA, CDR2 FQGNSA, per germline. J gave up 6 bases and V 1 base, and 15 bases lay outside the gene matches.

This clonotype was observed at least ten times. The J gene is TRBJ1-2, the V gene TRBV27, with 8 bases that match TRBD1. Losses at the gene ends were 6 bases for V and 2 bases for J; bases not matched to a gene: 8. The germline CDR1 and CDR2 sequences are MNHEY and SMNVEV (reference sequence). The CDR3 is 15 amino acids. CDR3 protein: CASSPRTGWNYGYTF. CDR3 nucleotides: TGTGCCAGCAGCCCCCGGACAGGGTGGAACTATGGCTACACCTTC.

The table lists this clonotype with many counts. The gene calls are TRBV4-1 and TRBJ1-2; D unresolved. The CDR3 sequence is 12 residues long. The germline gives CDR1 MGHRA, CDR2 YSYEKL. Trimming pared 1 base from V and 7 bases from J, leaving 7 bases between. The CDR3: CASSQAPGGYTF. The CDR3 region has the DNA TGCGCCAGCAGCCAAGCTCCGGGTGGCTACACCTTC.

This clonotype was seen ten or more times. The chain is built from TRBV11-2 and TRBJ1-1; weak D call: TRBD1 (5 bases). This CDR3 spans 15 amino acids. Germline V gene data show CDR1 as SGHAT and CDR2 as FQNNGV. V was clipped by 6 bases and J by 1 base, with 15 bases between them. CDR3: CASSQRDGGNTEAFF. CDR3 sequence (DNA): TGTGCCAGCAGTCAGAGGGATGGGGGGAACACTGAAGCTTTCTTT.

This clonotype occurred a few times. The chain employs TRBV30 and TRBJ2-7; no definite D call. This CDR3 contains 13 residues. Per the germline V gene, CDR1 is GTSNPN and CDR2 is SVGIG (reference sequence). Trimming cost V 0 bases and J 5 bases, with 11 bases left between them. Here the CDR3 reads CAWSVVASDEQYF. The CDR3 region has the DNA TGTGCCTGGAGTGTAGTGGCAAGCGACGAGCAGTACTTC.

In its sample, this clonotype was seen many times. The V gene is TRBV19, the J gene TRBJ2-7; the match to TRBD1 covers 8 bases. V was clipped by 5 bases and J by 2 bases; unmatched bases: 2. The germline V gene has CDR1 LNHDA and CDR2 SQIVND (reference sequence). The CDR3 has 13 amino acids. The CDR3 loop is CASSDRGPYEQYF. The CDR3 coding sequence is TGTGCCAGTAGTGACAGGGGCCCCTACGAGCAGTACTTC.

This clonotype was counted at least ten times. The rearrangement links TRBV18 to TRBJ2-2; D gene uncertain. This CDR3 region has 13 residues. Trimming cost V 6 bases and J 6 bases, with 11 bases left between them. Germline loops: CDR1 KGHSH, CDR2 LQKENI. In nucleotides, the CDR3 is TGTGCCAGCTCCCCTCAGGTTCCCGGGGAGCTGTTTTTT. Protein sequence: CASSPQVPGELFF.

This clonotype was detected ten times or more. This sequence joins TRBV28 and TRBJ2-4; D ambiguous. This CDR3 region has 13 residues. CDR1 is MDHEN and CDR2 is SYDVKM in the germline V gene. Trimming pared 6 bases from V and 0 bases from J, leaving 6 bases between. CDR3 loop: CASSYVAKNIQYF. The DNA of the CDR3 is TGTGCCAGCAGCTACGTAGCCAAAAACATTCAGTACTTC.